These T cell receptor beta chains were read from a single sample in a study of draining lymph node invasion in breast cancer. MiXCR was run by TCRdb on the bulk RNA-seq reads, yielding one entry per CDR3 protein. The sample has approximately 2,900 distinct CDR3 sequences; over 60% are singletons. The sequenced sample was sorted memory CD4+ effector T cells from a lymph node. The receptors here all came from a female donor with luminal breast cancer. The CDR3 runs from the conserved cysteine through the conserved F or W. D genes are given only for firm matches. Some rows mark clone size as missing; the rest say once, few, many or name a class of expanded clone.

J: TRBJ1-5
size: -
V: TRBV5-1
D: TRBD1
CDR3: CASSPQGAGQPQHF
DNA: TGCGCCAGCAGCCCACAGGGGGCGGGCCAGCCCCAGCATTTT

J: TRBJ2-1
size: -
V: TRBV5-4
D: -
CDR3: CASSPLGGVNEQFF
DNA: TGTGCCAGCAGCCCCCTAGGAGGGGTCAATGAGCAGTTCTTC

J: TRBJ1-5
size: -
V: TRBV4-1
D: -
CDR3: CASSQIGLNQPQHF
DNA: TGCGCCAGCAGCCAAATAGGACTCAATCAGCCCCAGCATTTT

J: TRBJ1-2
size: -
V: TRBV11-2
D: -
CDR3: CASSLRVLYGYTF
DNA: TGTGCCAGCAGCTTAAGGGTTCTCTATGGCTACACCTTC

J: TRBJ1-5
size: -
V: TRBV5-4
D: -
CDR3: CASSLDGGGQPQHF
DNA: TGTGCCAGCAGCCTGGACGGGGGCGGGCAGCCCCAGCATTTT

J: TRBJ2-6
size: -
V: TRBV7-2
D: -
CDR3: CASSTRGTGAGANVLTF
DNA: TGTGCCAGCAGCACTAGGGGAACAGGAGCCGGGGCCAACGTCCTGACTTTC

J: TRBJ1-6
size: -
V: TRBV6-2/TRBV6-3
D: -
CDR3: CASSPPNSPLHF
DNA: TGTGCCAGCAGTCCACCGAATTCACCCCTCCACTTT

J: TRBJ1-5
size: once
V: TRBV12-3/TRBV12-4
D: -
CDR3: CASSLEQLSNQPQHF
DNA: TGTGCCAGCAGTTTAGAACAGCTTAGCAATCAGCCCCAGCATTTT

J: TRBJ2-5
size: -
V: TRBV6-6
D: -
CDR3: CASSTQETQYF
DNA: TGTGCCAGCAGCACCCAAGAGACCCAGTACTTC

J: TRBJ2-5
size: -
V: TRBV7-9
D: TRBD2
CDR3: CASSLATSGQETQYF
DNA: TGTGCCAGCAGCTTAGCTACTAGCGGCCAAGAGACCCAGTACTTC

J: TRBJ2-7
size: -
V: TRBV12-3/TRBV12-4
D: TRBD1
CDR3: CASSLTPGTGAEQYF
DNA: TGTGCCAGCAGTTTAACACCCGGGACAGGGGCCGAGCAGTACTTC

J: TRBJ2-1
size: -
V: TRBV2
D: -
CDR3: CASTGSRYNEQFF
DNA: TGTGCCAGCACCGGGTCCCGTTACAATGAGCAGTTCTTC

J: TRBJ1-1
size: -
V: TRBV6-5
D: -
CDR3: CASSYGPQGKSEAFF
DNA: TGTGCCAGCAGTTACGGTCCTCAGGGGAAGTCTGAAGCTTTCTTT

J: TRBJ1-5
size: -
V: TRBV24-1
D: -
CDR3: CATPYQEIASNQPQHF
DNA: TGTGCCACCCCGTACCAGGAGATTGCTAGCAATCAGCCCCAGCATTTT

J: TRBJ1-3
size: -
V: TRBV4-2
D: -
CDR3: CASSRDGGNSGNTIYF
DNA: TGTGCCAGCAGCCGAGACGGGGGAAACTCTGGAAACACCATATATTTT

J: TRBJ1-1
size: -
V: TRBV10-3
D: TRBD1
CDR3: CAISESPGQAGNTEAFF
DNA: TGTGCCATCAGTGAGTCCCCCGGACAGGCCGGGAACACTGAAGCTTTCTTT

J: TRBJ1-3
size: -
V: TRBV7-8
D: -
CDR3: CASSFSGGQGNTIYF
DNA: TGTGCCAGCAGCTTCTCGGGGGGGCAGGGAAACACCATATATTTT

J: TRBJ1-6
size: -
V: TRBV18
D: -
CDR3: CASSPTGGAPLHF
DNA: TGTGCCAGCTCACCGACGGGGGGGGCACCCCTCCACTTT

J: TRBJ2-7
size: -
V: TRBV27
D: -
CDR3: CASSFSGVTDYEQYF
DNA: TGTGCCAGCAGTTTCTCGGGGGTCACCGACTACGAGCAGTACTTC

J: TRBJ1-2
size: once
V: TRBV5-1
D: -
CDR3: CASSRGGGAANYGYTF
DNA: TGCGCCAGCAGCCGGGGAGGTGGAGCAGCTAACTATGGCTACACCTTC

J: TRBJ2-1
size: -
V: TRBV12-3/TRBV12-4
D: -
CDR3: CASSLRQGGVNEQFF
DNA: TGTGCCAGCAGTTTACGGCAGGGTGGTGTGAATGAGCAGTTCTTC

J: TRBJ2-2
size: -
V: TRBV20-1
D: TRBD1
CDR3: CSARWTGGTGELFF
DNA: TGCAGTGCTAGATGGACAGGGGGGACCGGGGAGCTGTTTTTT

J: TRBJ2-7
size: -
V: TRBV7-1
D: TRBD2
CDR3: CASSSTAGGYEQYF
DNA: TGTGCCAGCAGCTCGACAGCGGGGGGTTACGAGCAGTACTTC

J: TRBJ2-4
size: -
V: TRBV7-2
D: -
CDR3: CASSLDFGIQYF
DNA: TGTGCCAGCAGCTTAGATTTCGGGATTCAGTACTTC

J: TRBJ2-6
size: -
V: TRBV7-3
D: -
CDR3: CASSFAGANVLTF
DNA: TGTGCCAGCAGCTTCGCTGGGGCCAACGTCCTGACTTTC

J: TRBJ2-3
size: -
V: TRBV20-1
D: TRBD2
CDR3: CSARDIIRTSGTDTQYF
DNA: TGCAGTGCTAGAGATATTATCCGGACTAGCGGGACAGATACGCAGTATTTT

J: TRBJ2-7
size: -
V: TRBV11-2
D: -
CDR3: CASSPGGEQYF
DNA: TGTGCCAGCAGCCCCGGAGGCGAGCAGTACTTC

J: TRBJ2-7
size: -
V: TRBV30
D: -
CDR3: CAWSVEGESYEQYF
DNA: TGTGCCTGGAGTGTCGAAGGGGAAAGCTACGAGCAGTACTTC

J: TRBJ2-5
size: -
V: TRBV6-5
D: TRBD2
CDR3: CASSSFGGGSETQYF
DNA: TGTGCCAGCAGTAGTTTCGGGGGGGGATCAGAGACCCAGTACTTC